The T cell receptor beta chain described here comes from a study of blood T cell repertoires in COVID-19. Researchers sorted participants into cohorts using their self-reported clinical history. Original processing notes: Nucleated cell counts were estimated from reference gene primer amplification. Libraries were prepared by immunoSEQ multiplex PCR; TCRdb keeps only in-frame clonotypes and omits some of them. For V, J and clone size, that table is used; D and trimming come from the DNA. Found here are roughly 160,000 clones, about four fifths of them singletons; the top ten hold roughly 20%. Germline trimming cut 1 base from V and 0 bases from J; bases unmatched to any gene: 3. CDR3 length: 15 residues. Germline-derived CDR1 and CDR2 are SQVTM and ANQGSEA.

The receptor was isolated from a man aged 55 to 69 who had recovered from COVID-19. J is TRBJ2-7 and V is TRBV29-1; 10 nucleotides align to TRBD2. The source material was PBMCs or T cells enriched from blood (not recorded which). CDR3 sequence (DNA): TGCAGCGTTGAAGGGACTAGCGGTACCTCCTACGAGCAGTACTTC. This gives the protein CSVEGTSGTSYEQYF.